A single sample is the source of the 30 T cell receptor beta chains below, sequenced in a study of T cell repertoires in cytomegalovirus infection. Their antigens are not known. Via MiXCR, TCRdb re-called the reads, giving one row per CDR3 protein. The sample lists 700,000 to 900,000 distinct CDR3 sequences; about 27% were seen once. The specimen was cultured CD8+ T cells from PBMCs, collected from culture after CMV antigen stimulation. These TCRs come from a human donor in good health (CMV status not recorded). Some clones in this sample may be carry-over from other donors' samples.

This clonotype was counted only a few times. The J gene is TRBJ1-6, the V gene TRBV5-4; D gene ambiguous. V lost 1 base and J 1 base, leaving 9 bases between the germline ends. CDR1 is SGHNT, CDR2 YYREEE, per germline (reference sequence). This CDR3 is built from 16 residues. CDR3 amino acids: CASSLNGRSYNSPLHF. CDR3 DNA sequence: TGTGCCAGCAGCTTGAATGGGAGGTCCTATAATTCACCCCTCCACTTT.

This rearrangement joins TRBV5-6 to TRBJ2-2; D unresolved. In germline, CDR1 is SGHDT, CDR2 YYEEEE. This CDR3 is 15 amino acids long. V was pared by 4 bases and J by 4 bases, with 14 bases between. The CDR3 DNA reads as TGTGCCAGCAGCCTGCTGGGCAGCCTCACCGGGGAGCTGTTTTTT. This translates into CASSLLGSLTGELFF.

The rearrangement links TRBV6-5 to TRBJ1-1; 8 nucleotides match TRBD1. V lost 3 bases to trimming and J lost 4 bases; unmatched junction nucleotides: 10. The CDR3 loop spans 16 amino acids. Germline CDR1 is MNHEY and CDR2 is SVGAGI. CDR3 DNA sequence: TGTGCCAGCAGTTATCGGACAGGGACGGATATCACTGAAGCTTTCTTT. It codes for CASSYRTGTDITEAFF.

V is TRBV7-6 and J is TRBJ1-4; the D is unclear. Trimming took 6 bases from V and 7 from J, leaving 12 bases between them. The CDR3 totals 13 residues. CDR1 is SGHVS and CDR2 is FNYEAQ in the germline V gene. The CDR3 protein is CASRPGVGEKLFF. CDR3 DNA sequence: TGTGCCAGCAGACCCGGGGTTGGTGAAAAACTGTTTTTT.

The CDR3 sequence: CASSLRLANYGANVLTF. For the CDR3, the DNA is TGTGCCAGCAGCTTAAGGCTAGCAAATTACGGGGCCAACGTCCTGACTTTC. The chain joins TRBV7-6 to TRBJ2-6, with D perhaps matching TRBD2 (5 bases). V gave up 2 bases and J gave up 4 bases, with 15 bases separating them. The length of the CDR3 is 17 residues. Germline V gene data show CDR1 as SGHVS and CDR2 as FNYEAQ.

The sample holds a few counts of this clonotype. The CDR3 region has the DNA TGTGCCAGCAGGCCTTCAGGGGGTTTCGACGAGCAGTACTTC. It yields the protein CASRPSGGFDEQYF. This chain links TRBV25-1 with TRBJ2-7, with TRBD1 matching over 7 bases. Per the germline V gene, CDR1 is MGHDK and CDR2 is SYGVNS. V lost 6 bases to trimming and J lost 5 bases; unmatched junction nucleotides: 10. The CDR3 has 14 residues.

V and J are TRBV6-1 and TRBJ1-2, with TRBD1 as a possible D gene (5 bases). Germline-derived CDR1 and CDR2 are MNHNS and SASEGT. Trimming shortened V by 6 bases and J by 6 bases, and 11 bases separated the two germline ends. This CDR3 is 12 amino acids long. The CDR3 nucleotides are TGTGCCAGCAGGGGAACCAGGGATGGCTACACCTTC. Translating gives CASRGTRDGYTF.

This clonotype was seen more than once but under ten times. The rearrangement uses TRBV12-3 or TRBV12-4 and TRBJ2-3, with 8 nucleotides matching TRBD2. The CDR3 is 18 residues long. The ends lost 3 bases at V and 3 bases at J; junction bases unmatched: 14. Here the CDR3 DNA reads TGTGCCAGCAGTTTTTGGGCGCGCGGGGGGCCGGGTACAGATACGCAGTATTTT. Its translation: CASSFWARGGPGTDTQYF.

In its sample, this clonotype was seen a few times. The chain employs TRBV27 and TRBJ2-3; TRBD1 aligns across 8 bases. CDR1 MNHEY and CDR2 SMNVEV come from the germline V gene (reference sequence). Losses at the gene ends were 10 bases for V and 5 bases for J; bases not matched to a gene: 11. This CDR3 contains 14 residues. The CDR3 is CATASGTGGDTQYF. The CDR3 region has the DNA TGTGCCACCGCTTCAGGGACAGGAGGAGATACGCAGTATTTT.

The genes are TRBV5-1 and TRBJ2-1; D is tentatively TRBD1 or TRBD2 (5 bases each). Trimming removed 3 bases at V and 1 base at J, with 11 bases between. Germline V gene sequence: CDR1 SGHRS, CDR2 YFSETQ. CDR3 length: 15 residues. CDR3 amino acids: CASSSSGRSYNEQFF. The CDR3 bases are TGCGCCAGCAGCTCCTCGGGACGATCCTACAATGAGCAGTTCTTC.

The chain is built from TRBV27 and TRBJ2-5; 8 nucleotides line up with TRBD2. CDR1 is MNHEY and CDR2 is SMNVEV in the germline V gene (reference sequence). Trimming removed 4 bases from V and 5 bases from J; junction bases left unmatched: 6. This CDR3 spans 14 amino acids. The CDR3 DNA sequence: TGTGCCAGCAGTTCGGGGGGGGGCTTGGAGACCCAGTACTTC. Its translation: CASSSGGGLETQYF.

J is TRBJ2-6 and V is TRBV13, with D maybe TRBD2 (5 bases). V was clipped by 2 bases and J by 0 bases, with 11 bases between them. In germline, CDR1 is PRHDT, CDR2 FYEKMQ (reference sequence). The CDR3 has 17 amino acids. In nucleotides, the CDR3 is TGTGCCAGCAGCTTATCTGGGAGTGGCTCTGGGGCCAACGTCCTGACTTTC. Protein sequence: CASSLSGSGSGANVLTF.

The CDR3 bases are TGTGCCAGCGAACAGGAAGCCCAGTACTTC. Translated: CASEQEAQYF. J is TRBJ2-5 and V is TRBV6-1; a weak D match, TRBD1 (5 bases). The V gene lost 8 bases and the J gene lost 9 bases, with 10 bases spanning the gap. Germline V gene data show CDR1 as MNHNS and CDR2 as SASEGT. CDR3 length: 10 residues.

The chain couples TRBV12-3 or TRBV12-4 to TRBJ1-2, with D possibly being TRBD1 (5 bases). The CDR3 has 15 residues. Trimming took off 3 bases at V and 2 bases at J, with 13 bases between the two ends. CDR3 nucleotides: TGTGCCAGCAGTTTTACAGGTCGCTCAAACTATGGCTACACCTTC. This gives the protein CASSFTGRSNYGYTF.

CDR3 DNA sequence: TGTGCCAGCAGTTCGCTACCGAACCCAGATACGCAGTATTTT. It codes for CASSSLPNPDTQYF. The chain employs TRBV6-2 or TRBV6-3 and TRBJ2-3; D remains unclear. This CDR3 has 14 residues. V was shortened by 4 bases and J by 4 bases, with 12 bases between the two germline ends. Germline lookup yields CDR1 MNHEY and CDR2 SVGEGT.

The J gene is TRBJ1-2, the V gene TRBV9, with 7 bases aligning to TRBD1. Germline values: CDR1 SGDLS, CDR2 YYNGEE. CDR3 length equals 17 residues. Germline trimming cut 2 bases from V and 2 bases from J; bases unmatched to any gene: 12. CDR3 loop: CASSVMDRTVLNYGYTF. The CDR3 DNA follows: TGTGCCAGCAGCGTTATGGACAGGACGGTTCTCAACTATGGCTACACCTTC.

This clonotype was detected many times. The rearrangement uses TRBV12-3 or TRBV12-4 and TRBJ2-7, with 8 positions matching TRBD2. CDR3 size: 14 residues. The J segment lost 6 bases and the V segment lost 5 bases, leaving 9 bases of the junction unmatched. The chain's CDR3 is CASSPPGLVAEQYV. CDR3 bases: TGTGCCAGCAGTCCTCCGGGACTAGTTGCCGAGCAGTACGTC.

CDR3 bases: TGTGCCAGCAGCCCGGACAGACGGGGCTCACCCCTCCACTTT. Protein: CASSPDRRGSPLHF. The V and J genes are TRBV7-3 and TRBJ1-6; possibly TRBD1 for D (6 bases). The V end lost 5 bases, the J end lost 10 bases, and 15 bases lay between the germline ends. Germline V gene data show CDR1 as SGHTA and CDR2 as FQGTGA. The CDR3 has 14 amino acids.

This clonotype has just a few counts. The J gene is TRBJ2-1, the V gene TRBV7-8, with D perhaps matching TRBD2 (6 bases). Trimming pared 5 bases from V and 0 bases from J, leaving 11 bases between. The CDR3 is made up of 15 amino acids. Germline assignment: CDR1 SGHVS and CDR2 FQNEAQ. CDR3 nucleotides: TGTGCCAGCAGCCTCCGACTAGACTCCTACAATGAGCAGTTCTTC. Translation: CASSLRLDSYNEQFF. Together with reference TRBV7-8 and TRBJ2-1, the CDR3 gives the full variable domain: GAGVSQSPRYKVAKRGQDVALRCDPISGHVSLFWYQQALGQGPEFLTYFQNEAQLDKSGLPSDRFFAERPEGSVSTLKIQRTQQEDSAVYLCASSLRLDSYNEQFFGPGTRLTVL.

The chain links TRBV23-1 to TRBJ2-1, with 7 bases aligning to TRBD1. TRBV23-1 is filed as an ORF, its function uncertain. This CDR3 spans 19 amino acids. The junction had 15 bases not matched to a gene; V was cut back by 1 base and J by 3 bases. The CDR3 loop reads CASSQFNRGHLLDYNEQFF. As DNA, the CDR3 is TGCGCCAGCAGTCAATTTAACAGGGGCCACCTATTAGACTACAATGAGCAGTTCTTC.

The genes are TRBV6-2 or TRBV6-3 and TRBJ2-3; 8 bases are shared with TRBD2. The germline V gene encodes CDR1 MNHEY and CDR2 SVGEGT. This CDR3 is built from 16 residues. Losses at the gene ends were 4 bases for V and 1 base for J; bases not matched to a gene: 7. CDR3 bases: TGTGCCAGCAGTTCTTTGGAACTAGCGGGCACAGATACGCAGTATTTT. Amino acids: CASSSLELAGTDTQYF.

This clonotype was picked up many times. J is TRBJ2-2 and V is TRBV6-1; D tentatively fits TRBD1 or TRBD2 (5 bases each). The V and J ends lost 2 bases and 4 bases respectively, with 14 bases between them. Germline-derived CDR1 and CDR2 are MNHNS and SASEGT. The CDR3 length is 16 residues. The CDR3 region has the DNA TGTGCCAGCAGTGAACGGTGGGCAGGGAGCACCGGGGAGCTGTTTTTT. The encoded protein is CASSERWAGSTGELFF.

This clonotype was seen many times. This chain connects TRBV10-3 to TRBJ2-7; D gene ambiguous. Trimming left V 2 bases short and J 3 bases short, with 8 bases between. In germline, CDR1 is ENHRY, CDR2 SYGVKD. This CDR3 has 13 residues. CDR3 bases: TGTGCCATCAGTGAGGGAAAGGGCTACGAGCAGTACTTC. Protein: CAISEGKGYEQYF.

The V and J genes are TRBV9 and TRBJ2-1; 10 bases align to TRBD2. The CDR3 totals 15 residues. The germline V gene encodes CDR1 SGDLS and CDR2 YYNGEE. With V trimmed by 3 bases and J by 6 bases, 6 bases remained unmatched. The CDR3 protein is CASSDPGLAVNEQFF. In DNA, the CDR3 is TGTGCCAGCAGCGATCCCGGACTAGCGGTCAATGAGCAGTTCTTC.

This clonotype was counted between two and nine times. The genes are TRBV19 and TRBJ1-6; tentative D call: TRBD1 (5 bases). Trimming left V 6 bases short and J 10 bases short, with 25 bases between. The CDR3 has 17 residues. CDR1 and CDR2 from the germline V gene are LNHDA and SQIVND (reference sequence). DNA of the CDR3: TGTGCCAGTAGAAGTCCCCGATACGACAGTCGACGGTCACCCCTCCACTTT. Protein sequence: CASRSPRYDSRRSPLHF. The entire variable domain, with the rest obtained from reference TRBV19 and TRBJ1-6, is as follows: DGGITQSPKYLFRKEGQNVTLSCEQNLNHDAMYWYRQDPGQGLRLIYYSQIVNDFQKGDIAEGYSVSREKKESFPLTVTSAQKNPTAFYLCASRSPRYDSRRSPLHFGNGTRLTVT.

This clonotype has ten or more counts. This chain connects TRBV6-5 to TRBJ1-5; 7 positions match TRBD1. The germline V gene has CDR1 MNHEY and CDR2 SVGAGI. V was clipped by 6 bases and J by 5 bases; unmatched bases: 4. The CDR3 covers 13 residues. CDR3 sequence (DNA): TGTGCCAGCAGCTCGGACAGGTATCAGCCCCAGCATTTT. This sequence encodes CASSSDRYQPQHF.

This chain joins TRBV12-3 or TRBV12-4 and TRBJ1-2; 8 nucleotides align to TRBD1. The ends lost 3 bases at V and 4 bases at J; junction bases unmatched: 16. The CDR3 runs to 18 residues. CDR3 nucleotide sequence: TGTGCCAGCAGTTTCATTGTTGAAGGGACAGGAAACTTCTATGGCTACACCTTC. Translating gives CASSFIVEGTGNFYGYTF.

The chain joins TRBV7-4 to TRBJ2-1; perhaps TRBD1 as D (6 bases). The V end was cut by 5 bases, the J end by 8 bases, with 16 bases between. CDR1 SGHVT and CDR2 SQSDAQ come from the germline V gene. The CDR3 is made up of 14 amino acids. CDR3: CASSPDRYMDEQFF. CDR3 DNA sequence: TGTGCCAGCAGCCCCGACAGGTATATGGATGAGCAGTTCTTC.

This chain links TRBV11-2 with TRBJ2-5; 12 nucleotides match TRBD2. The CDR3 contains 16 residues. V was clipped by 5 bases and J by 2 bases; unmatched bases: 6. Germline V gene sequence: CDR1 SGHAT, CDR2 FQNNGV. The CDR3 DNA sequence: TGTGCCAGCAGCAAACTAGCGGGGGGCATTCAAGAGACCCAGTACTTC. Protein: CASSKLAGGIQETQYF.

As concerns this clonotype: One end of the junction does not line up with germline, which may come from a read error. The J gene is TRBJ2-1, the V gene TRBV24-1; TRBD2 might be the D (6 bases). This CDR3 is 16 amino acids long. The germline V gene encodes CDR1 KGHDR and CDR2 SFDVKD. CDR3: CATSDLSQGGYYEQFF. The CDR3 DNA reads TGTGCCACCAGTGATTTATCGCAGGGAGGCTACTATGAGCAGTTCTTC.